The 19 T cell receptor beta chains below come from one sample, sequenced in a study of T cell responses to AZD1222 COVID-19 vaccine. TCRdb's copy holds only in-frame clones and misses some; the assay was immunoSEQ multiplex PCR. Of roughly 140,000 clones in the sample, approximately 94% are singletons; the top ten hold around 1.3%. The sample here was peripheral blood, taken on day 0 of AZD1222 vaccination. The receptors were sampled from an adult in good health.

This rearrangement joins TRBV11-2 to TRBJ1-1; 7 bases fit TRBD1. The J segment lost 4 bases and the V segment lost 7 bases, leaving 15 bases of the junction unmatched. Germline V CDR1 and CDR2: SGHAT, FQNNGV. This CDR3 contains 16 residues. The DNA of the CDR3 is TGTGCCAGCACCGAAGGAGGGGGCGGGTGGGGCACTGAAGCTTTCTTT. This sequence encodes CASTEGGGGWGTEAFF.

The chain is built from TRBV10-2 and TRBJ2-3; 9 bases fit TRBD2. Germline V gene data show CDR1 as WSHSY and CDR2 as SAAADI. With V trimmed by 0 bases and J by 5 bases, 9 bases remained unmatched. There are 17 residues in the CDR3. CDR3: CASSESEASGKGDTQYF. CDR3 nucleotide sequence: TGCGCCAGCAGTGAGTCGGAGGCTAGCGGGAAGGGAGATACGCAGTATTTT.

The V gene is TRBV7-9, the J gene TRBJ2-1; TRBD2 aligns across 7 bases. V lost 4 bases, J lost 5 bases, and 8 bases stayed unmatched. CDR3 length equals 15 residues. Germline CDR1 reads SEHNR; CDR2 reads FQNEAQ (reference sequence). CDR3 nucleotides: TGTGCCAGCAGCTCCTCGGGACTAACCAACAATGAGCAGTTCTTC. Protein sequence: CASSSSGLTNNEQFF.

The chain combines TRBV5-1 with TRBJ1-2; 8 nucleotides match TRBD1. J was trimmed by 6 bases and V by 4 bases; bases with no gene match: 8. The CDR3 is 14 residues long. The germline CDR1 and CDR2 sequences are SGHRS and YFSETQ. DNA for the CDR3: TGCGCCAGCAGCCCCAGGACAGGGAATAATGGCTACACCTTC. Residues: CASSPRTGNNGYTF. Full variable domain (rest looked up from reference TRBV5-1 and TRBJ1-2): KAGVTQTPRYLIKTRGQQVTLSCSPISGHRSVSWYQQTPGQGLQFLFEYFSETQRNKGNFPGRFSGRQFSNSRSEMNVSTLELGDSALYLCASSPRTGNNGYTFGSGTRLTVV.

The chain couples TRBV10-3 to TRBJ2-1; 7 nucleotides match TRBD2. The CDR3 runs 15 residues. Losses at the gene ends were 3 bases for V and 4 bases for J; bases not matched to a gene: 6. From germline, CDR1 is ENHRY and CDR2 SYGVKD. CDR3 residues: CAISEPSGEYNEQFF. The CDR3, as DNA: TGTGCCATCAGTGAACCGAGCGGGGAGTACAATGAGCAGTTCTTC.

This chain joins TRBV5-1 and TRBJ2-1, with D uncertain. Germline lookup yields CDR1 SGHRS and CDR2 YFSETQ. The CDR3 has 16 residues. The V end was cut by 0 bases, the J end by 4 bases, with 14 bases between. As DNA, the CDR3 is TGCGCCAGCAGCTTGGAGGGAAGGGTAATATACAATGAGCAGTTCTTC. Its protein product is CASSLEGRVIYNEQFF.

The V call is TRBV2, the J call TRBJ2-4; D could derive from TRBD1 or TRBD2 (6 bases each). Germline-derived CDR1 and CDR2 are SNHLY and FYNNEI. Trimming cost V 7 bases and J 12 bases, with 19 bases left between them. CDR3 length equals 13 residues. The CDR3 DNA reads as TGTGCCAGCAAGGGGGGTGAAGGATTGACTCAGTACTTC. Its translation is CASKGGEGLTQYF.

V gene TRBV7-9 combines with J gene TRBJ2-2, with D possibly TRBD2 on 6 matching bases. V dropped 5 bases and J dropped 4 bases, with 14 bases sitting between them. Germline V CDR1 and CDR2: SEHNR, FQNEAQ (reference sequence). The CDR3 is 15 amino acids. The CDR3 coding sequence is TGTGCCAGCAGCCCTGGGGGAGGTGCCACCGGGGAGCTGTTTTTT. This codes for CASSPGGGATGELFF.

This clone occurred once. The chain combines TRBV15 with TRBJ1-4; D not certain. Germline V gene data show CDR1 as LNHNV and CDR2 as YYDKDF (reference sequence). V was pared by 5 bases and J by 4 bases, with 20 bases between. This CDR3 spans 17 amino acids. In nucleotides, the CDR3 is TGTGCCACCAGCCCGAGCCCGAAGAGCTCAGTTAATGAAAAACTGTTTTTT. This translates into CATSPSPKSSVNEKLFF.

This clone appeared once. The rearrangement uses TRBV4-2 and TRBJ2-2; D is perhaps TRBD2 (5 bases). V lost 1 base and J lost 6, with 12 bases in between. In germline, CDR1 is LGHNA, CDR2 YNFKEQ. This CDR3 spans 15 amino acids. This CDR3 reads CASSQGLAFPGELFF. CDR3 nucleotide sequence: TGTGCCAGCAGCCAAGGGCTAGCATTCCCCGGGGAGCTGTTTTTT.

This chain uses TRBV29-1 with TRBJ2-7; D may be TRBD1 (7 bases). The V and J ends lost 6 bases and 7 bases respectively, with 13 bases between them. In germline, CDR1 is SQVTM, CDR2 ANQGSEA. The CDR3 contains 11 residues. CDR3 coding DNA: TGCAGCGTCACCCAGGGGGGAGAGCAGTACGTC. Protein sequence: CSVTQGGEQYV.

This clone appeared a single time. V is TRBV4-3 and J is TRBJ1-1, with D possibly TRBD1 on 5 matching bases. Trimming removed 1 base at V and 0 bases at J, with 9 bases between. Germline CDR1 is LGHNA and CDR2 is YSLEER. The CDR3 has 15 residues. The CDR3 here is CASSQVGELNTEAFF. The CDR3 DNA reads TGCGCCAGCAGCCAAGTGGGGGAACTGAACACTGAAGCTTTCTTT.

The rearrangement uses TRBV12-3 or TRBV12-4 and TRBJ1-1; D unresolved. The CDR3 runs to 12 residues. V lost 3 bases to trimming and J lost 6 bases, with 8 bases between them. The DNA for the CDR3 is TGTGCCAGCAGTTTTTGGGGAGCTGAAGCTTTCTTT. Amino acids: CASSFWGAEAFF.

V usage is TRBV1 and J usage is TRBJ2-2; the table's D call, TRBD2, was not checked against the DNA. TRBV1 is shown as a pseudogene. CDR3 length: 17 residues. The CDR3 DNA follows: TGCACCAGCAGCCGGGTCTATAGCGCTCCGGACACCGGGGAGCTGTTTTTT. This gives the protein CTSSRVYSAPDTGELFF.

J is TRBJ1-1 and V is TRBV19, with a weak D call TRBD1 (6 bases). Germline assignment: CDR1 LNHDA and CDR2 SQIVND (reference sequence). Trimming stripped 4 bases from V and 1 base from J, with 10 bases between. The CDR3 has 14 residues. CDR3 DNA: TGTGCCAGTAGTAGGTTAGGGGGGAACACTGAAGCTTTCTTT. Its protein product is CASSRLGGNTEAFF.

The chain recombines TRBV18 with TRBJ1-1, with D perhaps matching TRBD1 (5 bases). V was cut by 5 bases and J by 1 base, with 14 bases left in between. The CDR3 is 15 amino acids. CDR1 and CDR2 (germline): KGHSH, LQKENI. The CDR3 loop is CASSLGGVRNTEAFF. The CDR3 coding sequence is TGTGCCAGCTCATTGGGGGGAGTTCGGAACACTGAAGCTTTCTTT.

This sequence joins TRBV5-6 and TRBJ1-2; 9 bases are shared with TRBD1. Germline V CDR1 and CDR2: SGHDT, YYEEEE. The V gene end was trimmed by 2 bases and the J gene end by 3 bases; junction bases not matched to a gene: 11. The CDR3 is 17 residues long. The CDR3 reads CASSFGTGTPLYYGYTF. In nucleotides, the CDR3 is TGTGCCAGCAGCTTTGGGACAGGGACACCCCTCTACTATGGCTACACCTTC.

V and J are TRBV28 and TRBJ2-2, with 10 bases lining up with TRBD2. CDR3 length: 18 amino acids. Trimming at V came to 5 bases and at J to 3 bases, leaving 12 bases not matched to a gene. CDR1 is MDHEN and CDR2 is SYDVKM in the germline V gene. The CDR3 nucleotides are TGTGCCAGCAGTCCCCGGGTAGCGGGGGGTTTGTACACCGGGGAGCTGTTTTTT. Translating gives CASSPRVAGGLYTGELFF.

The chain is built from TRBV5-8 and TRBJ2-3; D not certain. The CDR3 sequence is 15 residues long. Trimming left V 2 bases short and J 4 bases short, with 14 bases between. The germline V gene has CDR1 SGHTS and CDR2 YDEGEE. CDR3 bases: TGTGCCAGCAGCTTTATGACCCCTCAAGCAGATACGCAGTATTTT. Translated: CASSFMTPQADTQYF.